This TCR beta chain is drawn from a study of blood T cell repertoires in COVID-19. The germline V gene has CDR1 SGHAT and CDR2 FQNNGV. V lost 1 base, J lost 8 bases, and 7 bases stayed unmatched. This CDR3 comprises 15 residues. Clinical history as reported by participants underpinned cohort assignment. Authors' processing steps: Quantification of nucleated cells was approximated via reference gene primer amplification. Clones were sequenced by immunoSEQ multiplex PCR, and TCRdb holds only the in-frame ones, with some missing. Clone size and V and J calls were adopted from that table, with D and trimming inferred from the DNA. The table has some 240,000 clones, roughly four fifths seen once.

The specimen was PBMCs or T cells enriched from blood (not recorded which). The clonotype comes from a man aged 25-40 years with acute COVID-19. The rearrangement uses TRBV11-2 and TRBJ1-4; TRBD1 matches 7 bases. This CDR3 is CASSLGRGLGEKLFF. In DNA form, the CDR3 reads TGTGCCAGCAGCTTAGGTAGGGGGCTCGGAGAAAAACTGTTTTTT.